This T cell receptor beta chain was identified during a study of PD-1 blockade in classical Hodgkin lymphoma. Overall study results and limits: Repertoire differences have undefined causes, possibly disease activity or prior therapy. Before treatment, TCR diversity in newly diagnosed patients was reportedly lower than in healthy donors.

For this clone: The antigen remains undetermined.

The time point was: cycle 4 day 1 (C4D1), after about 6 weeks of nivolumab. Exposure to brentuximab vedotin varied, and each patient had relapsed following autologous stem cell transplantation. This CDR3 has 14 amino acids. Trimming left V 5 bases short and J 4 bases short, with 11 bases between. In germline, CDR1 is SSHAT, CDR2 FNYEAQ (reference sequence). The assay was immunoSEQ multiplex PCR, and TCRdb's table has in-frame clones only and misses some. This sample has around 23,000 clones; roughly 90% occur once, and the top ten carry around 25%. Sequencing used peripheral blood mononuclear cells (PBMCs), obtained before the fourth cycle of nivolumab. J is TRBJ2-2 and V is TRBV7-7; D is perhaps TRBD1 (6 bases). The TCR was taken from a human donor with classical Hodgkin lymphoma. CDR3 in amino acids: CASSGQFGTGELFF. For the CDR3, the DNA is TGTGCCAGCAGCGGACAGTTTGGCACCGGGGAGCTGTTTTTT.